This T cell receptor beta chain derives from a study of metastatic and nonmetastatic thyroid tumors. Study summary: Where malignant and benign thyroid patients were concerned, repertoires were compared across blood and tumor or nodule tissue.

CDR1 and CDR2 from the germline V gene are SGHRS and YFSETQ. The CDR3 runs to 18 residues. Trimming at V came to 2 bases and at J to 2 bases, leaving 11 bases not matched to a gene. Patients had received no treatment of any kind before thyroid surgery. This clone is medium-sized within its sample. In the original analysis: Clinicopathological groups differed in CDR3, with these differences serving to build a distant-metastasis classifier for papillary thyroid cancer. Via MiXCR, TCRdb re-called the PCR reads. The V and J calls follow TCRdb's processing rather than the paper's. The sample contains over 20,000 clones, more than 25% of which appear only once.

This clonotype was obtained from a male donor with papillary thyroid cancer or a benign thyroid nodule (not recorded which). Some clones in this sample may be carry-over from other donors' samples. The chain employs TRBV5-1 and TRBJ2-7, with 12 bases lining up with TRBD2. Sequenced sample: blood. Here the CDR3 reads CASSFTASGRETTYEQYF. The DNA for the CDR3 is TGCGCCAGCAGCTTCACGGCTAGCGGGAGGGAAACTACCTACGAGCAGTACTTC.